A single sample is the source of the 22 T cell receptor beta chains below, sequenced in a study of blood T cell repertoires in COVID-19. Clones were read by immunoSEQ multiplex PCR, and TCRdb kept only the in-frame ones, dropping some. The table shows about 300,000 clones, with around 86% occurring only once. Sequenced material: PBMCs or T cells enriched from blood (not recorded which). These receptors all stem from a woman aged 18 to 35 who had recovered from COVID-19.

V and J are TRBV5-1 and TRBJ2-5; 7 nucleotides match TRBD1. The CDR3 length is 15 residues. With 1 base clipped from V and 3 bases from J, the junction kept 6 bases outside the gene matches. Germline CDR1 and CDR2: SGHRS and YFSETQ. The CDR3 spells CASSLSGTEEETQYF. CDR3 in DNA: TGCGCCAGCAGCTTGTCGGGGACAGAAGAAGAGACCCAGTACTTC.

This CDR3 is CASSFPGGEKTQYF. In DNA form, the CDR3 reads TGTGCCAGCAGCTTTCCAGGGGGCGAGAAGACCCAGTACTTC. The chain is built from TRBV11-2 and TRBJ2-5; 8 nucleotides align to TRBD1. CDR3 length: 14 amino acids. Germline V gene lookup returns CDR1 SGHAT and CDR2 FQNNGV. J gave up 6 bases and V 3 bases, and 6 bases lay outside the gene matches.

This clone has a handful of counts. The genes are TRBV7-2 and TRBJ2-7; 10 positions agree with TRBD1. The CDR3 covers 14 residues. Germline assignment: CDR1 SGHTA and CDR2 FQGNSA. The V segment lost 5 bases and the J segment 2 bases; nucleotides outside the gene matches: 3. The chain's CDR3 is CASSLGTGAYEQYF. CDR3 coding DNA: TGTGCCAGCAGCCTGGGGACAGGGGCCTACGAGCAGTACTTC.

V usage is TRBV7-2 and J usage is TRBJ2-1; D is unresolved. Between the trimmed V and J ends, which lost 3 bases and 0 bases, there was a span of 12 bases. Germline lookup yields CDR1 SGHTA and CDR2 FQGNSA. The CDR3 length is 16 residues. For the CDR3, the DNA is TGTGCCAGCAGCTTGGATTTTTCTAGCTCCTACAATGAGCAGTTCTTC. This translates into CASSLDFSSSYNEQFF.

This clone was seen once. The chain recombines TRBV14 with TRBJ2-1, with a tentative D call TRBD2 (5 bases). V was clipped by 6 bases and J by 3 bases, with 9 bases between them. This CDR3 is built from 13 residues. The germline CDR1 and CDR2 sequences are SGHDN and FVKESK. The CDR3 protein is CASRGVGYNEQFF. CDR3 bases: TGTGCCAGCAGGGGAGTCGGCTACAATGAGCAGTTCTTC.

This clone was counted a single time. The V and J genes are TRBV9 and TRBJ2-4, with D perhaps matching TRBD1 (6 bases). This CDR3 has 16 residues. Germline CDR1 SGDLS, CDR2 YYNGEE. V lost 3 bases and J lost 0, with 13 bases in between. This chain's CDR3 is CASSAGTYRAKNIQYF. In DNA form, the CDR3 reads TGTGCCAGCAGCGCCGGGACATATAGAGCCAAAAACATTCAGTACTTC.

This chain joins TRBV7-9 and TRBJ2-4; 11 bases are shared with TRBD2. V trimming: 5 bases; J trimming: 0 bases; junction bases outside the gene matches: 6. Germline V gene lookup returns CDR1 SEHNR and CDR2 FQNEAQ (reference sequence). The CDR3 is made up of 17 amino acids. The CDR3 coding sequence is TGTGCCAGCAGCGCAACTAGCGGGGGAATAGCCAAAAACATTCAGTACTTC. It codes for CASSATSGGIAKNIQYF.

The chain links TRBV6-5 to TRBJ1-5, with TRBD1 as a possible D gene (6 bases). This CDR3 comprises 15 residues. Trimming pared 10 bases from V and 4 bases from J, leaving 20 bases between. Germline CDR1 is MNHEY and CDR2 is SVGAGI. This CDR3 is CAITFGQNQNQPQHF. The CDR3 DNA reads TGTGCCATAACATTCGGACAGAATCAAAATCAGCCCCAGCATTTT.

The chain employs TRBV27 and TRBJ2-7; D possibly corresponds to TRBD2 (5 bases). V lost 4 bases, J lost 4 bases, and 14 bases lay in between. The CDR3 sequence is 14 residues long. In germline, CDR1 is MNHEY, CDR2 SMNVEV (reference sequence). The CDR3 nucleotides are TGTGCCAGCAGTTCTCGGGGAATATTATACGAGCAGTACTTC. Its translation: CASSSRGILYEQYF.

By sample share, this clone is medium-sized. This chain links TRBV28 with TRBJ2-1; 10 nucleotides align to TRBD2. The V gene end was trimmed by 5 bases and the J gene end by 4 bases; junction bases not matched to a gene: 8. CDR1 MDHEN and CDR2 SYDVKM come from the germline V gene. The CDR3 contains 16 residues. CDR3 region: CASSAIAGGGYNEQFF. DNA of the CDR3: TGTGCCAGCAGTGCCATAGCGGGAGGCGGTTACAATGAGCAGTTCTTC.

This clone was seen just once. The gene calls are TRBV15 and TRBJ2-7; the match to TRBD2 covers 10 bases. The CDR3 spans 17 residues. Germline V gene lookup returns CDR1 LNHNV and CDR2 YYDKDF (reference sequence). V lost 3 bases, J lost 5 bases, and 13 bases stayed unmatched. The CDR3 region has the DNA TGTGCCACCAGCAGTGAAAGAGCGGGAGGGCCCTATGACGAGCAGTACTTC. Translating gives CATSSERAGGPYDEQYF.

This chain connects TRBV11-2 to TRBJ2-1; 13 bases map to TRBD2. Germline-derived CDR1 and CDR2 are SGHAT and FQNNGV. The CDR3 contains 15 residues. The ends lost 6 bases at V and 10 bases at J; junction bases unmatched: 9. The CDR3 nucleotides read TGTGCCAGCAGTTCTGGGACTAGCGGGGTCATGGAGCAGTTCTTC. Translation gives CASSSGTSGVMEQFF.

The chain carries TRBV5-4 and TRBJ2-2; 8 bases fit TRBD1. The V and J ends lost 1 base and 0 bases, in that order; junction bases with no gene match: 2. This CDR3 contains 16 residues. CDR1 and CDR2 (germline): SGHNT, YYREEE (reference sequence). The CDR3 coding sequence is TGTGCCAGCAGCTTGAACAGGGGGACGAACACCGGGGAGCTGTTTTTT. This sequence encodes CASSLNRGTNTGELFF.

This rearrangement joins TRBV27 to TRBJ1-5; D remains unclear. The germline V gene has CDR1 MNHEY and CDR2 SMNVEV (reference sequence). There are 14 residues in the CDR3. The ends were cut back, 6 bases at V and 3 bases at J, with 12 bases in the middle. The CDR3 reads CASSPGVPNQPQHF. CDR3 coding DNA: TGTGCCAGCAGCCCCGGAGTGCCCAATCAGCCCCAGCATTTT.

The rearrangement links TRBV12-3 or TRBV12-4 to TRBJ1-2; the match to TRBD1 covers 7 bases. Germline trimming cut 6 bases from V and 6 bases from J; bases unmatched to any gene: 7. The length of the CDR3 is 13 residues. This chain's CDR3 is CASSDWQGDGYTF. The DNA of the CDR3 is TGTGCCAGCAGCGACTGGCAGGGGGATGGCTACACCTTC.

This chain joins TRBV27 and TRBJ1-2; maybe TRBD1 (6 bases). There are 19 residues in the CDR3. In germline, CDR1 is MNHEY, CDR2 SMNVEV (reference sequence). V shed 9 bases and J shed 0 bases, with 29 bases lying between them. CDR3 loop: CASSPRWGQIHAANYGYTF. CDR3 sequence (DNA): TGTGCCAGTTCTCCGAGATGGGGGCAGATACACGCAGCTAACTATGGCTACACCTTC.

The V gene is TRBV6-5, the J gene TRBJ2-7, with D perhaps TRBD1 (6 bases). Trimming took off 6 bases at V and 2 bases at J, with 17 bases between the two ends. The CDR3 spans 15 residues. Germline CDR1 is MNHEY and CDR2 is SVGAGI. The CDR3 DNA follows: TGTGCCAGCAGACGTTGGCGTCAGGGGACCTACGAGCAGTACTTC. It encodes CASRRWRQGTYEQYF.

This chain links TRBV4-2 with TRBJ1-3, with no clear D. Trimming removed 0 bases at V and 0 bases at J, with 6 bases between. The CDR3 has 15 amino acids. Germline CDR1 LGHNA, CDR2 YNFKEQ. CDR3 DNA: TGTGCCAGCAGCCAAGACAGGAACTCTGGAAACACCATATATTTT. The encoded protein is CASSQDRNSGNTIYF.

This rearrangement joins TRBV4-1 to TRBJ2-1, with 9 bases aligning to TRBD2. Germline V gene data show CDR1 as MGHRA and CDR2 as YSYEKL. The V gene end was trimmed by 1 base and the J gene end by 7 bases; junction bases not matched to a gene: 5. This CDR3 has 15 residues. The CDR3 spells CASSQVLAGSNEQFF. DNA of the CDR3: TGCGCCAGCAGCCAAGTCCTAGCGGGATCTAATGAGCAGTTCTTC.

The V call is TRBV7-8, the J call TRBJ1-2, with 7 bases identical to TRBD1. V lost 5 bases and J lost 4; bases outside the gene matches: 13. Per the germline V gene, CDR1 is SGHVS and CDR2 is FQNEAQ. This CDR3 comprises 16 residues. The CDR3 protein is CASSPTPGQTSYGYTF. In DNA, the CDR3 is TGTGCCAGCAGCCCGACACCGGGACAGACCTCCTATGGCTACACCTTC.

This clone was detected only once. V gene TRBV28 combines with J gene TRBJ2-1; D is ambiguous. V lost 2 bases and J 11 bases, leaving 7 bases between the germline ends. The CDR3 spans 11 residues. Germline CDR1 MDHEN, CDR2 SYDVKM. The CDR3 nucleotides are TGTGCCAGCAGTTTAATCAAGCAGCAGTTCTTC. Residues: CASSLIKQQFF.

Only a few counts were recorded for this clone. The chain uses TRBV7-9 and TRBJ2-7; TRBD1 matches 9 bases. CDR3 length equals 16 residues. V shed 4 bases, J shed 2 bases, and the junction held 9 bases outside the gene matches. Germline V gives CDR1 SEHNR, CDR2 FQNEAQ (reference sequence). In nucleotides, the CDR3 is TGTGCCAGCAGCTCCCGGACAGGGGATCTAGCCTACGAGCAGTACTTC. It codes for CASSSRTGDLAYEQYF.